Following are 28 T cell receptor beta chains from one sample sequenced in a study of blood T cells in healthy people across ages. Together with a sample-barcoded 5' primer, a J-beta primer mix was included in a second PCR lasting 7 to 11 cycles. One entry per CDR3 protein results from TCRdb running MiXCR on the 5' RACE reads. The sample consists of around 800,000 distinct CDR3 sequences, roughly 24% of them appearing once. These records were also assigned to another study, of T cells of mothers and their children.

Sequencing was carried out using blood. These receptors originate from a boy aged 5-17 years in good health.

The rearrangement uses TRBV27 and TRBJ2-7; 7 bases are shared with TRBD1. Trimming cost V 0 bases and J 4 bases; bases outside gene matches: 3. The CDR3 covers 14 residues. The germline CDR1 and CDR2 sequences are MNHEY and SMNVEV (reference sequence). This CDR3 is CASSLSETGYEQYF. Here the CDR3 DNA reads TGTGCCAGCAGTTTATCGGAGACAGGGTACGAGCAGTACTTC.

The gene calls are TRBV5-1 and TRBJ2-5; TRBD1 matches 10 bases. This CDR3 contains 16 residues. The germline V gene has CDR1 SGHRS and CDR2 YFSETQ. Trimming at V came to 0 bases and at J to 4 bases, leaving 6 bases not matched to a gene. The CDR3 reads CASSLEGQGKRETQYF. The CDR3 coding sequence is TGCGCCAGCAGCTTGGAGGGACAGGGGAAGAGAGAGACCCAGTACTTC.

The chain recombines TRBV5-1 with TRBJ2-4; 7 nucleotides align to TRBD2. The CDR3 runs 16 residues. Germline CDR1 SGHRS, CDR2 YFSETQ. Trimming at V came to 4 bases and at J to 0 bases, leaving 7 bases not matched to a gene. This chain's CDR3 is CASSPWGGGAKNIQYF. In DNA, the CDR3 is TGCGCCAGCAGCCCCTGGGGGGGAGGAGCCAAAAACATTCAGTACTTC.

The rearrangement joins TRBV2 to TRBJ1-1; D gene ambiguous. CDR1 is SNHLY, CDR2 FYNNEI, per germline. This CDR3 has 13 amino acids. With 7 bases removed from V and 5 bases from J, the gap between germline ends came to 14 bases. The CDR3 nucleotides read TGTGCCAGCACGGCCATGGGAGGAACTGAAGCTTTCTTT. It yields the protein CASTAMGGTEAFF.

The chain carries TRBV6-6 and TRBJ2-4, with D perhaps being TRBD1 or TRBD2 (5 bases each). The CDR3 contains 14 residues. The germline V and J ends were trimmed by 7 bases and 2 bases, with 12 bases remaining between them. Germline assignment: CDR1 MNHNY and CDR2 SVGAGI (reference sequence). CDR3 nucleotide sequence: TGTGCCAGCACTTTTGGGGGTACCAAAAACATTCAGTACTTC. This translates into CASTFGGTKNIQYF.

The rearrangement links TRBV5-1 to TRBJ2-7; 10 nucleotides agree with TRBD2. CDR3 size: 15 residues. Germline V gives CDR1 SGHRS, CDR2 YFSETQ. The V and J ends lost 0 bases and 2 bases, in that order; junction bases with no gene match: 2. The CDR3: CASSLGLAGPYEQYF. The CDR3 DNA reads as TGCGCCAGCAGCTTGGGACTAGCGGGCCCCTACGAGCAGTACTTC.

This clonotype was found a few times. The chain employs TRBV7-9 and TRBJ2-5, with a tentative D call TRBD1 (5 bases). V lost 6 bases and J lost 1, with 15 bases in between. The CDR3 runs 15 residues. CDR1 and CDR2 (germline): SEHNR, FQNEAQ (reference sequence). In DNA, the CDR3 is TGTGCCAGCAGTTTTGGGTCCCAGGGCCAAGAGACCCAGTACTTC. It yields the protein CASSFGSQGQETQYF.

The J gene is TRBJ2-1, the V gene TRBV19; D is unclear. The DNA end favors TRBJ2-5, so the J call may be wrong. The V gene's germline CDR1 is LNHDA and CDR2 SQIVND (reference sequence). The CDR3 runs to 13 residues. CDR3 DNA: TGTGCCAGTAGCGCCACTGTAAAAGAGACCCAGTACTTC. It codes for CASSATVKETQYF.

This clonotype was observed a few times. This sequence joins TRBV27 and TRBJ1-3; no clear D gene. Deletions cut 5 bases from V and 2 bases from J, with 10 bases between. Germline CDR1 is MNHEY and CDR2 is SMNVEV (reference sequence). This CDR3 contains 14 residues. CDR3 nucleotide sequence: TGTGCCAGCAGTGGTAATTCCCCTGGAAACACCATATATTTT. Residues: CASSGNSPGNTIYF.

The chain is built from TRBV20-1 and TRBJ2-5; 7 positions match TRBD2. CDR3 length: 14 residues. The germline CDR1 and CDR2 sequences are DFQATT and SNEGSKA (reference sequence). The V and J ends lost 1 base and 2 bases, in that order; junction bases with no gene match: 4. This chain's CDR3 is CSARVTGGQETQYF. As DNA, the CDR3 is TGCAGTGCTAGAGTAACGGGGGGTCAAGAGACCCAGTACTTC.

This rearrangement joins TRBV6-6 to TRBJ1-6, with D uncertain. Trimming removed 4 bases at V and 4 bases at J, with 8 bases between. This CDR3 has 14 residues. Germline CDR1 and CDR2: MNHNY and SVGAGI (reference sequence). Written as DNA, the CDR3 is TGTGCCAGCAGTTCCCCGGGATATAATTCACCCCTCCACTTT. Translating it yields CASSSPGYNSPLHF.

J is TRBJ2-4 and V is TRBV3-1, with D tentatively TRBD2 (5 bases). This CDR3 contains 17 residues. Germline V gene sequence: CDR1 LGHDT, CDR2 YNNKEL (reference sequence). The ends were cut back, 0 bases at V and 0 bases at J, with 12 bases in the middle. CDR3 sequence reads: CASSQDRDSLAKNIQYF. Here the CDR3 DNA reads TGTGCCAGCAGCCAAGATCGGGATTCTCTAGCCAAAAACATTCAGTACTTC. Full variable domain (outside the CDR3, taken from reference TRBV3-1 and TRBJ2-4): DTAVSQTPKYLVTQMGNDKSIKCEQNLGHDTMYWYKQDSKKFLKIMFSYNNKELIINETVPNRFSPKSPDKAHLNLHINSLELGDSAVYFCASSQDRDSLAKNIQYFGAGTRLSVL.

The V and J genes are TRBV6-5 and TRBJ2-5; D might be TRBD1 or TRBD2, each matching 6 bases. Matching the DNA end better, TRBJ2-1 makes the J call doubtful. Germline V CDR1 and CDR2: MNHEY, SVGAGI. The CDR3 spans 14 residues. The CDR3 region is CASSYAGGIDEQFF. As DNA, the CDR3 is TGTGCCAGCAGTTACGCCGGGGGCATCGATGAGCAGTTCTTC.

This clonotype has just a few counts. V usage is TRBV7-3 and J usage is TRBJ2-5, with 9 nucleotides matching TRBD2. This CDR3 is 17 amino acids long. Trimming at V came to 5 bases and at J to 2 bases, leaving 12 bases not matched to a gene. The germline gives CDR1 SGHTA, CDR2 FQGTGA. CDR3 amino acids: CASSPGGVSGGQETQYF. CDR3 DNA: TGTGCCAGCAGCCCCGGGGGGGTTAGCGGGGGTCAAGAGACCCAGTACTTC.

This chain joins TRBV2 and TRBJ2-2, with D perhaps given as TRBD1 or TRBD2 (5 bases each). The CDR3 consists of 14 residues. From germline, CDR1 is SNHLY and CDR2 FYNNEI. Trimming removed 6 bases at V and 7 bases at J, with 15 bases between. CDR3 sequence: CASRGPKGYGELFF. CDR3 in DNA: TGTGCCAGCAGGGGACCGAAAGGGTACGGGGAGCTGTTTTTT.

There are a few counts of this clonotype. The rearrangement links TRBV6-2 or TRBV6-3 to TRBJ2-5, with 14 bases matching TRBD2. This CDR3 comprises 17 residues. The V gene's germline CDR1 is MNHEY and CDR2 SVGEGT. Germline trimming cut 5 bases from V and 2 bases from J; bases unmatched to any gene: 7. The CDR3 sequence: CASSPGLAGGLQETQYF. The CDR3 DNA sequence: TGTGCCAGCAGTCCCGGACTAGCGGGGGGTCTACAAGAGACCCAGTACTTC.

The genes are TRBV7-9 and TRBJ2-2, with D perhaps TRBD1 (5 bases). CDR3 size: 14 residues. Trimming removed 6 bases at V and 0 bases at J, with 8 bases between. Per the germline V gene, CDR1 is SEHNR and CDR2 is FQNEAQ (reference sequence). Here the CDR3 reads CASRPTANTGELFF. Written as DNA, the CDR3 is TGTGCCAGCAGGCCGACAGCGAACACCGGGGAGCTGTTTTTT.

There are a few counts of this clonotype. J is TRBJ2-5 and V is TRBV28; TRBD1 matches at 7 bases. J was trimmed by 0 bases and V by 3 bases; bases with no gene match: 4. The CDR3 runs to 15 residues. The germline CDR1 and CDR2 sequences are MDHEN and SYDVKM. CDR3 protein: CASSFSDRDQETQYF. The CDR3 nucleotides are TGTGCCAGCAGTTTCAGCGACAGGGACCAAGAGACCCAGTACTTC.

The rearrangement links TRBV7-2 to TRBJ1-2, with D perhaps matching TRBD1 (6 bases). The length of the CDR3 is 14 residues. With 6 bases removed from V and 4 bases from J, the gap between germline ends came to 15 bases. Per germline, CDR1 SGHTA and CDR2 FQGNSA. CDR3 DNA sequence: TGTGCCAGCAGAACCTGGGGGGCTCCCTATGGCTACACCTTC. It translates to CASRTWGAPYGYTF.

The chain has TRBV27 and TRBJ1-4; possible D gene TRBD1, 5 bases. The ends were cut back, 9 bases at V and 5 bases at J, with 10 bases in the middle. The CDR3 has 12 residues. Germline CDR1 is MNHEY and CDR2 is SMNVEV (reference sequence). CDR3 coding DNA: TGTGCCAGAAGGGACGGGAATGAAAAACTGTTTTTT. Amino acid sequence: CARRDGNEKLFF.

This clonotype has just a few counts. The chain carries TRBV15 and TRBJ2-7; TRBD2 might be the D (5 bases). Trimming removed 6 bases at V and 3 bases at J, with 18 bases between. The CDR3 runs 15 residues. The germline CDR1 and CDR2 sequences are LNHNV and YYDKDF (reference sequence). CDR3: CATRGGGGRVYEQYF. CDR3 in DNA: TGTGCCACCAGGGGTGGTGGAGGTCGGGTCTACGAGCAGTACTTC. Filled out from reference TRBV15 and TRBJ2-7, the complete variable domain reads DAMVIQNPRYQVTQFGKPVTLSCSQTLNHNVMYWYQQKSSQAPKLLFHYYDKDFNNEADTPDNFQSRRPNTSFCFLDIRSPGLGDTAMYLCATRGGGGRVYEQYFGPGTRLTVT.

This clonotype was observed a single time. The chain carries TRBV6-5 and TRBJ2-5, with a tentative D call TRBD1 (5 bases). The tail of the sequence fits TRBJ2-7 better, so the J call may be wrong. Germline lookup yields CDR1 MNHEY and CDR2 SVGAGI. The CDR3 totals 17 residues. The CDR3 DNA is TGTGCCAGCAGTTATGCGTTCGGTGGCCAGGGCTCCTACGAGCAGTACTTC. Its protein is CASSYAFGGQGSYEQYF.

The chain is built from TRBV4-2 and TRBJ2-7; D gene uncertain. Germline CDR1 and CDR2: LGHNA and YNFKEQ. The CDR3 is 15 amino acids. V lost 3 bases and J 3 bases, leaving 15 bases between the germline ends. In DNA form, the CDR3 reads TGTGCCAGCAGCCATGACGAGTCAGGAATCTACGAGCAGTACTTC. It specifies CASSHDESGIYEQYF.

The rearrangement uses TRBV19 and TRBJ2-5; D gene uncertain. The better agreement between TRBJ2-7 and the DNA end casts doubt on the J call. The CDR3 is 13 amino acids. Per the germline V gene, CDR1 is LNHDA and CDR2 is SQIVND (reference sequence). The CDR3 nucleotides read TGTGCCAGTAGTAAAAGCAAAACCTACGAGCAGTACTTC. This encodes CASSKSKTYEQYF.

This sequence joins TRBV12-3 or TRBV12-4 and TRBJ2-5; D gene unclear. The V and J ends lost 2 bases and 4 bases respectively, with 17 bases between them. The CDR3 spans 16 residues. The CDR3, as DNA: TGTGCCAGCAGTTTATGGGCAGATTCTAAGAGAGAGACCCAGTACTTC. Protein product: CASSLWADSKRETQYF.

This clonotype is a singleton in its sample. A read error may produce the germline difference seen at one junction end. The chain is built from TRBV3-1 and TRBJ2-5, with a possible D match to TRBD1 (6 bases). The germline V gene encodes CDR1 LGHDT and CDR2 YNNKEL (reference sequence). The CDR3 runs 19 residues. CDR3 nucleotides: TGTGCCGGCAGCCAAGAAAAAGCGGTGGCGGACAGAAGCCAAGAGACCCAGTACTTC. Translating gives CAGSQEKAVADRSQETQYF.

There are a few counts of this clonotype. This chain joins TRBV28 and TRBJ2-5; the D gene is possibly TRBD1 (6 bases). Between the trimmed V and J ends, which lost 3 bases and 5 bases, there was a span of 10 bases. The CDR3 covers 13 residues. Germline V gene data show CDR1 as MDHEN and CDR2 as SYDVKM. CDR3 DNA sequence: TGTGCCAGCAGTTTCTACAGGGAGGAGACCCAGTACTTC. This sequence encodes CASSFYREETQYF.

The chain employs TRBV5-1 and TRBJ1-2; a possible D gene is TRBD1 (5 bases). CDR1 and CDR2 (germline): SGHRS, YFSETQ. The CDR3 has 16 residues. V lost 7 bases to trimming and J lost 4 bases, with 23 bases between them. DNA of the CDR3: TGCGCCAGCGCGCCCTCCCCCTTGGAGGGGACCTATGGCTACACCTTC. Its translation is CASAPSPLEGTYGYTF.